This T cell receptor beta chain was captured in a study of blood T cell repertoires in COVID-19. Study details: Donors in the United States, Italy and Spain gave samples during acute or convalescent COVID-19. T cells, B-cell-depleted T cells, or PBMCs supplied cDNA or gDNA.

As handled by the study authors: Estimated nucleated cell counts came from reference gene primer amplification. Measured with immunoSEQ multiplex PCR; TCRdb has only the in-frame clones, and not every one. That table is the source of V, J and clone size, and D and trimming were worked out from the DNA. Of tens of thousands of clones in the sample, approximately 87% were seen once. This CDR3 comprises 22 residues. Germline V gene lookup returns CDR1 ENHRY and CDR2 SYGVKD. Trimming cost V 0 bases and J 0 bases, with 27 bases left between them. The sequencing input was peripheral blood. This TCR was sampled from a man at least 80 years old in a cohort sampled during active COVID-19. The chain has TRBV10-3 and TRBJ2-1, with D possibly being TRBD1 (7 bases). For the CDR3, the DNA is TGTGCCATCAGTGAGTCGATTTTTGCTAGGACAGGAGCCGGGGGCTCCTACAATGAGCAGTTCTTC. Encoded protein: CAISESIFARTGAGGSYNEQFF.